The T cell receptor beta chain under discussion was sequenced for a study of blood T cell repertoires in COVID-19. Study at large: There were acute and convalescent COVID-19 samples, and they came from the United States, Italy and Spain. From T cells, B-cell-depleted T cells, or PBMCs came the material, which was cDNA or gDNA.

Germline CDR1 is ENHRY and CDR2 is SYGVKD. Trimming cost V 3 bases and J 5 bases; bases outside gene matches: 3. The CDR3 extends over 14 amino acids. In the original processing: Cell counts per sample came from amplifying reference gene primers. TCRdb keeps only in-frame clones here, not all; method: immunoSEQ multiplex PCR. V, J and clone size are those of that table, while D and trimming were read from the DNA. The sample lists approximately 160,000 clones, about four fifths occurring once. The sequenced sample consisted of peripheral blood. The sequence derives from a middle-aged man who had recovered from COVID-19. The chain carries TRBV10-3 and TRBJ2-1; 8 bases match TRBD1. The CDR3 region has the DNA TGTGCCATCAGTGAAATGGACAGGGACAATGAGCAGTTCTTC. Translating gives CAISEMDRDNEQFF.